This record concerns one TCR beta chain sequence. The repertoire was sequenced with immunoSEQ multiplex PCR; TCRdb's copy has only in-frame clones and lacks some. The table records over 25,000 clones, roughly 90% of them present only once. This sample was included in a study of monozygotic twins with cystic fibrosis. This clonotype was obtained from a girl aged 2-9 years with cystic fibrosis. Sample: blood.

CDR3 DNA sequence: TGTGCCAGCAGTTTGGGCATCTCGAACACTGAAGCTTTCTTT. This translates into CASSLGISNTEAFF. The chain joins TRBV27 to TRBJ1-1; no firm D call. CDR1 is MNHEY, CDR2 SMNVEV, per germline (reference sequence). CDR3 size: 14 residues. V dropped 3 bases and J dropped 1 base, with 9 bases sitting between them.